This T cell receptor beta chain was identified in a study of CD8+ T cells in alopecia areata. Study background: Patients received oral tofacitinib, 5 to 10 mg twice daily, for moderate-to-severe alopecia areata. General observations from the study: In lesional scalp, particularly from alopecia totalis/universalis, clonality was higher than in normal scalp.

The sample holds a few counts of this clone. The antigen is undetermined. The ends lost 2 bases at V and 5 bases at J; junction bases unmatched: 3. Germline CDR1 is SGHTA and CDR2 is FQGTGA. The CDR3 has 13 residues. Treatment specified: oral pan-JAK inhibitor, 5-10 mg twice daily. Peripheral blood and lesional scalp punch biopsies were taken from alopecia areata patients. Reverse transcribed after extraction, RNA yielded cDNA as the sequencing template. Sequencing used immunoSEQ multiplex PCR; TCRdb keeps in-frame clones, though not all of them. The sample shows 150,000 to 250,000 clones, over 45% of them seen only once.

This TCR came from a human donor with alopecia areata. The chain joins TRBV7-3 to TRBJ2-7, with TRBD2 matching 7 bases. The sample in question was CD4+ T cells sorted from blood, obtained at week 24, from a patient treated with tofacitinib. CDR3 loop: CASSLGREDEQYF. The DNA for the CDR3 is TGTGCCAGCAGCTTAGGACGGGAGGACGAGCAGTACTTC.